Below are 26 T cell receptor beta chains sequenced from a single sample in a study of T cell clonality in common variable immunodeficiency. Measured with immunoSEQ multiplex PCR; TCRdb has only the in-frame clones, and not every one. The sample presents around 55,000 clones, none singletons. The sequenced material came from peripheral blood mononuclear cells. Receptor source: a person aged 18 to 70 in good health.

This clone was counted ten times or more. Sequencing ends 3 residues short of the CDR3 end; the germline J gene provides the rest. The V call is TRBV20-1, the J call TRBJ2-3; 9 nucleotides align to TRBD2. Germline CDR1 and CDR2: DFQATT and SNEGSKA (reference sequence). The CDR3 has 13 residues. CDR3 DNA, as far as it was read: TGCAGTGCTAGGGGACTAGCTAGGCAGACG. This encodes CSARGLARQT. The complete CDR3 protein is CSARGLARQTQYF.

The sample holds many counts of this clone. Read sequence stops 3 residues before the CDR3 end, and the germline J gene provides the missing end. V is TRBV28 and J is TRBJ2-7; D perhaps matches TRBD1 (6 bases). The CDR3 extends over 14 amino acids. CDR1 and CDR2 from the germline V gene are MDHEN and SYDVKM. With 5 bases removed from V and 2 bases from J, the gap between germline ends came to 13 bases. The CDR3 sequence is CASSPSTGTYEQYF. The part of the CDR3 DNA that was read is TGTGCCAGCAGTCCTTCGACAGGAACCTACGAG.

This clone was counted at least ten times. With the read ending 3 residues before the CDR3 end, the germline J gene is used to fill in that end. The chain recombines TRBV10-3 with TRBJ2-1; D ambiguous. Germline values: CDR1 ENHRY, CDR2 SYGVKD. The V end lost 8 bases, the J end lost 7 bases, and 9 bases lay between the germline ends. The CDR3 extends over 11 amino acids. The CDR3 sequence: CAIGARNEQFF. The CDR3 bases that were read are TGTGCCATCGGTGCACGGAATGAG.

This clone was observed many times. Read coverage stops 3 residues before the CDR3 terminus; the germline J gene supplies the remainder. The chain has TRBV30 and TRBJ2-3, with D uncertain. This CDR3 has 14 amino acids. V was shortened by 2 bases and J by 0 bases, with 9 bases between the two germline ends. Per the germline V gene, CDR1 is GTSNPN and CDR2 is SVGIG (reference sequence). CDR3 bases read: TGTGCCTGGAGTCGGGTAGGCAGCACAGATACG. It codes for CAWSRVGSTDT. Given in full, the CDR3 is CAWSRVGSTDTQYF.

This clone was detected many times. The sequence runs out 3 residues before the end of the CDR3; the remainder is reconstructed from the germline J gene. This sequence joins TRBV6-1 and TRBJ2-7, with D perhaps assigned TRBD1 or TRBD2 (7 bases each). CDR1 is MNHNS and CDR2 is SASEGT in the germline V gene. The V end lost 4 bases, the J end lost 6 bases, and 13 bases lay between the germline ends. The CDR3 is 13 amino acids. The CDR3 reads CASSGQGGGEQYF. The sequenced CDR3 bases are TGTGCCAGCAGTGGACAGGGAGGGGGCGAG.

Ten or more counts support this clone. The read ends 3 residues early relative to the CDR3; the germline J gene fills the gap. The rearrangement links TRBV2 to TRBJ1-2; a possible D gene is TRBD1 (6 bases). V shed 3 bases and J shed 6 bases, with 14 bases lying between them. The germline V gene has CDR1 SNHLY and CDR2 FYNNEI. The CDR3 totals 14 residues. CDR3 DNA, as far as it was read: TGTGCCAGCAGTGAGGCAGGGGCTGGGAATGGC. It is translated as CASSEAGAGNG. The entire CDR3 is CASSEAGAGNGYTF.

The CDR3 spells CASGFDSYSNQPQYF. Incomplete CDR3 DNA: TGTGCCAGCGGATTTGACAGCTATAGCAATCAGCCG. The J gene is TRBJ2-3, the V gene TRBV2, with D possibly being TRBD1 (5 bases). The read finishes 3 residues shy of the CDR3 end, and the germline J gene is used to complete it. From germline, CDR1 is SNHLY and CDR2 FYNNEI. The CDR3 is 15 amino acids.

This clone was seen at least ten times. Read coverage stops 3 residues before the CDR3 terminus; the germline J gene supplies the remainder. The chain couples TRBV5-1 to TRBJ2-1; 9 bases map to TRBD1. CDR1 SGHRS and CDR2 YFSETQ come from the germline V gene. Unmatched junction bases numbered 15, after V lost 4 bases and J lost 4 bases. The CDR3 consists of 18 residues. CDR3 loop: CASSLPKGTGTLYNEQFF. The sequenced part of the CDR3 DNA is TGCGCCAGCAGCCTACCTAAGGGGACAGGGACCCTATACAATGAG. Drawing the rest from reference TRBV5-1 and TRBJ2-1, the complete variable domain is KAGVTQTPRYLIKTRGQQVTLSCSPISGHRSVSWYQQTPGQGLQFLFEYFSETQRNKGNFPGRFSGRQFSNSRSEMNVSTLELGDSALYLCASSLPKGTGTLYNEQFFGPGTRLTVL.

This clone was seen at least ten times. Read coverage stops 3 residues before the CDR3 terminus; the germline J gene supplies the remainder. The rearrangement links TRBV18 to TRBJ2-3, with 11 positions matching TRBD2. V lost 3 bases to trimming and J lost 2 bases; unmatched junction nucleotides: 10. The CDR3 has 18 amino acids. CDR1 and CDR2 (germline): KGHSH, LQKENI. CDR3 amino acids: CASSPLPGLAGYTDTQYF. CDR3 bases read: TGTGCCAGCTCACCCCTCCCCGGACTAGCGGGCTACACAGATACG.

This clone was seen ten or more times. Coverage ceases 3 residues before the CDR3 finishes, and the germline J gene fills in the end. The chain joins TRBV5-1 to TRBJ1-4; 9 nucleotides line up with TRBD1. The germline V gene has CDR1 SGHRS and CDR2 YFSETQ. The CDR3 has 13 amino acids. Partial CDR3 DNA: TGCGCCAGCAGCCCGGGGACAGGGTTGGAA. Translated: CASSPGTGLE. The entire CDR3 protein reads CASSPGTGLELFF.

About this clone itself: Sequencing ends 3 residues short of the CDR3 end; the germline J gene provides the rest. V gene TRBV7-2 combines with J gene TRBJ1-4; D might be TRBD1 (6 bases). Germline V gene data show CDR1 as SGHTA and CDR2 as FQGNSA. The length of the CDR3 is 15 residues. CDR3 residues: CASSPGGSGANVLFF. CDR3 DNA, as far as it was read: TGTGCCAGCAGCCCTGGGGGCTCTGGGGCCAACGTA.

At least ten counts were recorded for this clone. The read gets to within 3 residues of the CDR3 end, and the germline J gene fills in the rest. The chain has TRBV5-8 and TRBJ2-1; D is possibly TRBD2 (7 bases). The CDR3 extends over 15 amino acids. Germline V gene data show CDR1 as SGHTS and CDR2 as YDEGEE. V lost 5 bases to trimming and J lost 4 bases, with 16 bases between them. The sequenced part of the CDR3 DNA is TGTGCCAGCAGGGCCCGGGGGGCGGAGTACAATGAG. This sequence encodes CASRARGAEYNE. The full CDR3 protein reads CASRARGAEYNEQFF.

There are many counts of this clone. The sequenced fragment ends 3 residues before the CDR3 boundary, so the rest is inferred from the germline J gene. The J gene is TRBJ1-2, the V gene TRBV30; 9 nucleotides line up with TRBD1. The CDR3 is 11 residues long. Germline values: CDR1 GTSNPN, CDR2 SVGIG (reference sequence). V was pared by 6 bases and J by 6 bases, with 2 bases of the junction left unmatched. Partial CDR3 DNA: TGTGCCTGCGGACAGGGGAATGGC. It yields the protein CACGQGNG. The whole CDR3 region reads CACGQGNGYTF.

This clone occurred many times. The read is 3 residues too short to cover the CDR3 end, so that end is filled in from the germline J gene. The V and J genes are TRBV30 and TRBJ1-5; D call uncertain. V lost 1 base, J lost 1 base, and 11 bases lay in between. Germline assignment: CDR1 GTSNPN and CDR2 SVGIG (reference sequence). The CDR3 consists of 15 residues. CDR3 DNA (partial): TGTGCCTGGAGTGCCCTCCGAGGGAGCAATCAGCCC. Amino acids: CAWSALRGSNQP. The complete CDR3 protein is CAWSALRGSNQPQHF.

This clone showed up many times. The read comes to an end 3 residues before the CDR3 does, leaving the germline J gene to fill in the end. The chain employs TRBV5-4 and TRBJ2-7; 9 nucleotides agree with TRBD2. This CDR3 comprises 15 residues. The V gene's germline CDR1 is SGHNT and CDR2 YYREEE (reference sequence). V shed 0 bases, J shed 5 bases, and the junction held 6 bases outside the gene matches. CDR3: CASSLEGGRADEQYF. The CDR3 DNA, read in part, is TGTGCCAGCAGCTTGGAGGGCGGGAGGGCCGACGAG.

Remarks on this clone: Coverage ceases 3 residues before the CDR3 finishes, and the germline J gene fills in the end. The J gene is TRBJ2-3, the V gene TRBV7-9; perhaps TRBD2 as D (6 bases). CDR3 length: 15 residues. The V gene lost 2 bases and the J gene lost 0 bases, with 9 bases spanning the gap. Germline V gene sequence: CDR1 SEHNR, CDR2 FQNEAQ (reference sequence). The CDR3: CASSLMEGSTDTQYF. CDR3 bases read: TGTGCCAGCAGCTTAATGGAGGGCAGCACAGATACG.

Many counts were recorded for this clone. The read falls 3 residues short of the CDR3 end, and the missing part is taken from the germline J gene. The chain employs TRBV2 and TRBJ2-2; no definite D call. Germline CDR1 SNHLY, CDR2 FYNNEI. V lost 2 bases and J 1 base, leaving 5 bases between the germline ends. The CDR3 loop spans 14 amino acids. CDR3 sequence: CASSEQRNTGELFF. Incomplete CDR3 DNA: TGTGCCAGCAGTGAACAGAGGAACACCGGGGAG.

This clone was seen ten or more times. The DNA ends 3 residues before the CDR3 does, and the rest of the CDR3 is filled in from the germline J gene. The chain combines TRBV12-3 or TRBV12-4 with TRBJ2-2; 7 bases match TRBD2. This CDR3 has 17 residues. The trim removed 2 bases at V and 4 bases at J, leaving 10 bases unmatched. The sequenced CDR3 bases are TGTGCCAGCAGTTTATCAGGGAGGGTGTGGCGCACCGGGGAG. Translating it yields CASSLSGRVWRTGE. The full CDR3 reads CASSLSGRVWRTGELFF.

This clone was seen a few times. The covered CDR3 bases are TGCAGTGCTACAGGACAGGGACACACTGAA. It yields the protein CSATGQGHTE. The full CDR3 sequence reads CSATGQGHTEAFF. The gene calls are TRBV20-1 and TRBJ1-1; 8 positions agree with TRBD1. The read terminates 3 residues ahead of where the CDR3 ends, so the germline J gene completes it. The ends lost 4 bases at V and 3 bases at J; junction bases unmatched: 4. The germline gives CDR1 DFQATT, CDR2 SNEGSKA (reference sequence). CDR3 size: 13 residues.

This clone was counted ten times or more. The read ends 3 residues shy of where the CDR3 ends; the end is completed using the germline J gene. The chain links TRBV5-1 to TRBJ2-2, with 10 bases matching TRBD1. Germline V lookup: CDR1 SGHRS, CDR2 YFSETQ. The CDR3 runs to 16 residues. V trimming: 2 bases; J trimming: 5 bases; junction bases outside the gene matches: 6. Incomplete CDR3 DNA: TGCGCCAGCAGCTTCATGACAGGGGGCACAACCGGGGAG. Its protein product is CASSFMTGGTTGE. The CDR3 as a whole reads CASSFMTGGTTGELFF. The whole variable domain, filled in from reference TRBV5-1 and TRBJ2-2, reads KAGVTQTPRYLIKTRGQQVTLSCSPISGHRSVSWYQQTPGQGLQFLFEYFSETQRNKGNFPGRFSGRQFSNSRSEMNVSTLELGDSALYLCASSFMTGGTTGELFFGEGSRLTVL.

This clone occurred many times. The read gets to within 3 residues of the CDR3 end, and the germline J gene fills in the rest. The chain links TRBV19 to TRBJ1-6, with TRBD1 identical over 9 bases. Germline V gene lookup returns CDR1 LNHDA and CDR2 SQIVND (reference sequence). CDR3 size: 15 residues. V shed 6 bases, J shed 6 bases, and the junction held 6 bases outside the gene matches. CDR3 DNA, as far as it was read: TGTGCCAGTAGACGACAGGGGGAATTTAATTCACCC. Translating it yields CASRRQGEFNSP. The full-length CDR3 reads as CASRRQGEFNSPLHF.

Remarks on this clone: Read sequence stops 3 residues before the CDR3 end, and the germline J gene provides the missing end. V usage is TRBV30 and J usage is TRBJ1-2, with D perhaps matching TRBD1 (5 bases). The CDR3 contains 15 residues. CDR1 and CDR2 from the germline V gene are GTSNPN and SVGIG (reference sequence). The CDR3 DNA, read in part, is TGTGCCTGGAAGAAACAGGATAACTCGGCAGATACC. Amino acid sequence: CAWKKQDNSADT. The entire CDR3 sequence reads CAWKKQDNSADTYTF.

This clone was seen many times. The read stops 3 residues short of the end of the CDR3; the missing end is completed from the germline J gene. The J gene is TRBJ2-4, the V gene TRBV20-1; 7 positions match TRBD1. The CDR3 extends over 13 amino acids. Germline CDR1 and CDR2: DFQATT and SNEGSKA (reference sequence). Here the CDR3 reads CSATRDSSETQYF. CDR3 DNA (partial): TGCAGTGCTACCCGGGACAGCTCAGAGACT.

This clone was observed at least ten times. The sequenced fragment ends 3 residues before the CDR3 boundary, so the rest is inferred from the germline J gene. This chain joins TRBV11-3 and TRBJ2-3; maybe TRBD2 (6 bases). The germline V gene encodes CDR1 SGHNT and CDR2 YENEEA. Deletions cut 3 bases from V and 2 bases from J, with 9 bases between. This CDR3 comprises 14 residues. CDR3 sequence reads: CASSLGGNTDTQYF. The DNA read from the CDR3 is TGTGCCAGCAGCTTGGGGGGAAACACAGATACG.

There are many counts of this clone. The CDR3 is cut off 3 residues early in the read; its end comes from the germline J gene. This chain uses TRBV6-2 or TRBV6-3 with TRBJ1-5; tentatively, D is TRBD1 (5 bases). The CDR3 covers 17 residues. The germline gives CDR1 MNHEY, CDR2 SVGEGT. V was cut by 4 bases and J by 3 bases, with 19 bases left in between. Partial CDR3 DNA: TGTGCCAGCAGTTGGGTTCAGGGAGGGAACCTCAATCAGCCC. Encoded protein: CASSWVQGGNLNQP. The complete CDR3 sequence is CASSWVQGGNLNQPQHF.

This clone was seen many times. The CDR3 is cut off 3 residues early in the read; its end comes from the germline J gene. The chain uses TRBV7-2 and TRBJ2-5; D possibly corresponds to TRBD2 (6 bases). V lost 5 bases to trimming and J lost 4 bases, with 17 bases between them. Germline CDR1 SGHTA, CDR2 FQGNSA. The CDR3 is made up of 15 amino acids. The CDR3 DNA, read in part, is TGTGCCAGCAGCCCCGTGGGACTGCGTGTAGAGACC. Translated, it gives CASSPVGLRVET. The CDR3 in full is CASSPVGLRVETQYF. The entire variable domain, with the rest obtained from reference TRBV7-2 and TRBJ2-5, is as follows: GAGVSQSPSNKVTEKGKDVELRCDPISGHTALYWYRQSLGQGLEFLIYFQGNSAPDKSGLPSDRFSAERTGGSVSTLTIQRTQQEDSAVYLCASSPVGLRVETQYFGPGTRLLVL.